One and the same sample provided the 2 T cell receptor beta chains below, sequenced in a study of PD-1 blockade in classical Hodgkin lymphoma. Each patient relapsed following autologous stem cell transplantation, and prior brentuximab vedotin exposure differed. Clones were read by immunoSEQ multiplex PCR, and TCRdb kept only the in-frame ones, dropping some. This sample carries tens of thousands of clones, approximately 89% of them seen once, and the ten largest clones take roughly a tenth. This material consisted of peripheral blood mononuclear cells (PBMCs), taken before the second cycle of nivolumab. The source is a human donor with classical Hodgkin lymphoma.

This clone was seen only a few times. The V call is TRBV7-9, the J call TRBJ2-4; TRBD1 matches 7 bases. Unmatched junction bases numbered 2, after V lost 5 bases and J lost 10 bases. This CDR3 comprises 11 residues. Germline-derived CDR1 and CDR2 are SEHNR and FQNEAQ (reference sequence). Here the CDR3 reads CASSTGQIQYF. In DNA form, the CDR3 reads TGTGCCAGCAGCACGGGACAGATTCAGTACTTC.

This chain joins TRBV15 and TRBJ2-3; D might be TRBD2 (6 bases). The CDR3 is 14 residues long. V was shortened by 0 bases and J by 5 bases, with 9 bases between the two germline ends. Germline V gene sequence: CDR1 LNHNV, CDR2 YYDKDF (reference sequence). This chain's CDR3 is CATSRDLGGDTQYF. CDR3 nucleotides: TGTGCCACCAGCAGAGATTTGGGGGGAGATACGCAGTATTTT.